This record concerns one T cell receptor (beta chain) sequence. A library of TCRbeta sequences, prepared with unique molecular identifiers, was generated. MiXCR, applied by TCRdb to the PCR reads, yields one record per CDR3 protein. This sample has fewer than 400,000 distinct CDR3 sequences, with about 20% found just once. These data belong to a study of T-cell reconstitution after alpha-beta-depleted transplantation in children. V lost 5 bases and J lost 0, with 11 bases in between. The CDR3 has 15 residues. Germline assignment: CDR1 LNHNV and CDR2 YYDKDF (reference sequence). This chain joins TRBV15 and TRBJ2-1, with TRBD1 as a possible D gene (5 bases). The TCR comes from a human donor who donated a stem cell graft to a child with acute myeloid leukemia. The sample was PBMCs from the stem cell graft donor, taken from the stem cell graft. The CDR3 nucleotides are TGTGCCACCAGCGGAACCAGGGACTCCTACAATGAGCAGTTCTTC. Protein sequence: CATSGTRDSYNEQFF. The whole variable domain, remainder taken from reference TRBV15 and TRBJ2-1, is DAMVIQNPRYQVTQFGKPVTLSCSQTLNHNVMYWYQQKSSQAPKLLFHYYDKDFNNEADTPDNFQSRRPNTSFCFLDIRSPGLGDTAMYLCATSGTRDSYNEQFFGPGTRLTVL.